The rows below give T cell receptor beta chains drawn from one sample of a study of shared clonotypes between healthy human individuals. Some clones are missing from TCRdb's copy, which holds only in-frame ones; the method was immunoSEQ multiplex PCR. This repertoire shows around 1.9 million clones, 90% to 95% found once; its top ten account for 1.5% to 2%. Sample: naive CD8+ T cells from PBMCs. The receptor source for this set is a man younger than 30 in good health. Some clones in this sample may be carry-over from other donors' samples. CDR3s include the opening cysteine and the closing phenylalanine or tryptophan. The D gene is left open where the match is weak. Part of the rows lack a size; the others show once, few, many or a class for expanded clones.

size	V	J	D	DNA	CDR3
once	TRBV5-6	TRBJ1-1	.	TGTGCCAGCCAGGCAGGGTTGGGGGGACGGGCTGAAGCTTTCTTT	CASQAGLGGRAEAFF
few	TRBV2	TRBJ1-5	.	TGTGCCAGCCGGAGTGAGGGGGGCATCAATCAGCCCCAGCATTTT	CASRSEGGINQPQHF
once	TRBV7-2	TRBJ1-3	.	TGTGCCAGCAGCTTATACGGCTCTGGAAACACCATATATTTT	CASSLYGSGNTIYF
.	TRBV28	TRBJ2-5	TRBD1	TGTGCCAGCAGGAGTCGGACAGGGGCGATAGAGACCCAGTACTTC	CASRSRTGAIETQYF
.	TRBV27	TRBJ1-1	.	TGTGCCAGCAGTTTAATCCAGGCAAGAGGGAACACTGAAGCTTTCTTT	CASSLIQARGNTEAFF
few	TRBV27	TRBJ1-1	.	TGTGCCAGCAGTTTCTCGGGGAACACTGAAGCTTTCTTT	CASSFSGNTEAFF
few	TRBV27	TRBJ1-1	TRBD1	TGTGCCAGCTCTGACAGGGGGAAGTACACTGAAGCTTTCTTT	CASSDRGKYTEAFF
.	TRBV7-6	TRBJ2-1	TRBD1	TGTGCCAGCAGTGGGAATTGGGACAGGGGAGATGAGCAGTTCTTC	CASSGNWDRGDEQFF
once	TRBV5-1	TRBJ2-7	TRBD1	TGCGCCAGCAGCCAAGGACAGGATCGCTCCTACGAGCAGTACTTC	CASSQGQDRSYEQYF
.	TRBV9	TRBJ2-5	TRBD1	TGTGCCAGCAGCGTAGCAGACGACAGGGGGCTTGAGACCCAGTACTTC	CASSVADDRGLETQYF
once	TRBV2	TRBJ2-1	TRBD1	TGTGCCAGCAGCGACAGGGCAGTGCGCAATGAGCAGTTCTTC	CASSDRAVRNEQFF
.	TRBV5-6	TRBJ2-7	TRBD1	TGTGCCAGCAGCTTGGCCGACAGGGACGACGAGCAGTACTTC	CASSLADRDDEQYF
.	TRBV7-2	TRBJ2-7	TRBD2	TGTGCCAGCAGCTTAAGTTGGCTAGCGGACGAACTCTCCTACGAGCAGTACTTC	CASSLSWLADELSYEQYF
.	TRBV5-4	TRBJ2-7	TRBD2	TGTGCCAGCAGCCCCGGGACTAGCGCCTCCTACGAGCAGTACTTC	CASSPGTSASYEQYF
once	TRBV6-1	TRBJ2-7	.	TGTGCCAGCAGTGAAGTGTTAGGGCACTCCTACGAGCAGTACTTC	CASSEVLGHSYEQYF
once	TRBV4-3	TRBJ2-1	.	TGCGCCAGCAGCCAAGGAACTAGGAACAATGAGCAGTTCTTC	CASSQGTRNNEQFF
once	TRBV19	TRBJ2-1	TRBD2	TGTGCCAGTAGTCCCAGGGGACTAGCGGGAGGGCGTTACAATGAGCAGTTCTTC	CASSPRGLAGGRYNEQFF
.	TRBV5-1	TRBJ1-5	.	TGCGCCAGCAGCCAAACCTCAGGGTTGGGTCAGCCCCAGCATTTT	CASSQTSGLGQPQHF
.	TRBV27	TRBJ1-1	TRBD1	TGTGCCAGCAGTTCTAGGACAGGAATGAACACTGAAGCTTTCTTT	CASSSRTGMNTEAFF
.	TRBV11-2	TRBJ2-7	.	TGTGCCAGCAGCTTAGGGCTAAACTCCTACGAGCAGTACTTC	CASSLGLNSYEQYF
.	TRBV6-6	TRBJ2-7	.	TGTGCCAGCAGTTACTCGTCGGCGCCCAACTACGAGCAGTACTTC	CASSYSSAPNYEQYF
.	TRBV29-1	TRBJ2-7	.	TGCAGCGTTGTTAGGCCCGGCTCCTACGAGCAGTACTTC	CSVVRPGSYEQYF
once	TRBV9	TRBJ1-2	.	TGTGCCAGCAGCATTAGCCGGACATCCGTTGTCACGCATGGCTACACCTTC	CASSISRTSVVTHGYTF
.	TRBV15	TRBJ2-7	TRBD1	TGTGCCACCAGCGGGAGTGCGGGACAGGGCATTTACGAGCAGTACTTC	CATSGSAGQGIYEQYF
.	TRBV27	TRBJ2-5	.	TGTGCCAGCAGTCCGCGCTGGACAGGTCGGGAGTTCGTGCAGACCCAGTACTTC	CASSPRWTGREFVQTQYF
.	TRBV18	TRBJ2-2	.	TGTGCCAGCTCACCATCAGGGCTAAACACCGGGGAGCTGTTTTTT	CASSPSGLNTGELFF
.	TRBV28	TRBJ2-1	.	TGTGCCAGCACCCGGCCAGGGAGGAGCTCCTACAATGAGCAGTTCTTC	CASTRPGRSSYNEQFF
.	TRBV9	TRBJ2-1	.	TGTGCCAGCAGCGCCAGGCGCCTTGATTCGAATGAGCAGTTCTTC	CASSARRLDSNEQFF
.	TRBV7-9	TRBJ2-1	.	TGTGCCAGCAGCTTAGTCGACAGTTACAATGAGCAGTTCTTC	CASSLVDSYNEQFF
.	TRBV28	TRBJ1-1	.	TGTGCCACCGGGGTAGGCGAGATAACGGCTAGAGCTTTCTTT	CATGVGEITARAFF
.	TRBV19	TRBJ2-3	.	TGTGCCAGTAGTATAGCCCGCGGCCTCTCCACAGATACGCAGTATTTT	CASSIARGLSTDTQYF
.	TRBV13	TRBJ2-7	.	TGTGCCAGCAGCTTCGGACAGACATCCTACGAGCAGTACTTC	CASSFGQTSYEQYF
.	TRBV28	TRBJ1-1	.	TGTGCCAGCAGCTGGGACACCAAAACCTCGAACACTGAAGCTTTCTTT	CASSWDTKTSNTEAFF
.	TRBV9	TRBJ2-1	.	TGTGCCAGCAGCCCAGAGGGCGGAACCCCTTACAATGAGCAGTTCTTC	CASSPEGGTPYNEQFF
.	TRBV5-5	TRBJ1-1	.	TGTGCCAGCAGCCTGCCGGGCCAGGAAGCTTTCTTT	CASSLPGQEAFF
.	TRBV10-2	TRBJ2-5	TRBD1	TGCGCCAGCAGCGTGACAGGGTGGGTAGAGACCCAGTACTTC	CASSVTGWVETQYF
.	TRBV7-3	TRBJ2-1	TRBD2	TGTGCCAGCAGCTTAATAGCGGGAGGAAAGAATGAGCAGTTCTTC	CASSLIAGGKNEQFF
.	TRBV2	TRBJ2-5	.	TGTGCCAGCAGTGAGGCGGGAAACCAAGAGACCCAGTACTTC	CASSEAGNQETQYF
.	TRBV27	TRBJ2-7	.	TGTGCCAGCAGACCTCCTGGGGGGAGCTCCTACGAGCAGTACTTC	CASRPPGGSSYEQYF
.	TRBV28	TRBJ1-5	.	TGTGCCAGCAGTTTAGGTCTTAGCAATCAGCCCCAGCATTTT	CASSLGLSNQPQHF
.	TRBV7-9	TRBJ1-2	.	TGTGCCAGCAGCTTAGCTACCCCTCGGTATGGCTACACCTTC	CASSLATPRYGYTF
once	TRBV6-5	TRBJ2-3	TRBD2	TGTGCCAGCAGTCCGGGACTATGGAGCACAGATACGCAGTATTTT	CASSPGLWSTDTQYF
.	TRBV6-5	TRBJ1-1	.	TGTGCCAGCAACCCACTCCCGGAGGGTAACACTGAAGCTTTCTTT	CASNPLPEGNTEAFF
.	TRBV4-1	TRBJ2-7	.	TGCGCCAGCAGCCAAGATTCCCCTACACTGGTTTCCTACGAGCAGTACTTC	CASSQDSPTLVSYEQYF
.	TRBV2	TRBJ2-7	.	TGTGCCAGCAGTCCGTGGGACTCTCCTACCTACGAGCAGTACTTC	CASSPWDSPTYEQYF
.	TRBV7-2	TRBJ1-1	.	TGTGCCAGCAGCTTAGTATCTAGGGGAGGCACTGAAGCTTTCTTT	CASSLVSRGGTEAFF
.	TRBV9	TRBJ1-4	TRBD1	TGTGCCAGCAGCGCCGGGACAGGGGAAAAACTGTTTTTT	CASSAGTGEKLFF
.	TRBV7-3	TRBJ2-7	TRBD2	TGTGCCAGCAGCTCAGGACTTAGCGGGAGTTTCGAGCAGTACTTC	CASSSGLSGSFEQYF